A single sample gave rise to the 2 T cell receptor beta chains below, sequenced in a study of identical twins. From the 5' RACE reads, TCRdb called clonotypes with MiXCR, one entry per CDR3 protein. The sample lists about 200,000 distinct CDR3 sequences; over 9.5% were seen once. Sample: memory T cells sorted from blood. Source of these receptors: a middle-aged man in good health.

The V and J genes are TRBV11-2 and TRBJ2-1, with a possible D match to TRBD1 (5 bases). The length of the CDR3 is 14 residues. In germline, CDR1 is SGHAT, CDR2 FQNNGV. V lost 8 bases and J lost 5, with 16 bases in between. The CDR3 region has the DNA TGTGCCAGCCCCAACCAGGGAAATCACAATGAGCAGTTCTTC. Protein product: CASPNQGNHNEQFF.

The V gene is TRBV15, the J gene TRBJ2-7; 7 bases are a match to TRBD1. The germline V gene has CDR1 LNHNV and CDR2 YYDKDF (reference sequence). This CDR3 comprises 14 residues. With 3 bases clipped from V and 8 bases from J, the junction kept 10 bases outside the gene matches. The CDR3 loop is CATSSFRQGTKQYF. As DNA, the CDR3 is TGTGCCACCAGCAGTTTTCGACAGGGCACGAAGCAGTACTTC.